This T cell receptor (beta chain) was recovered during a study of cytomegalovirus exposure and HLA in healthy donors. At the level of the study: The 120 validation repertoires, a later analysis reported, used the same platform as the approximately 630 first-cohort repertoires. Study-wide results and caveats: Rare sequences made up most TCRs, while some public TCRs were found in many donors.

A remark on this clone: The antigen is unknown.

Trimming left V 4 bases short and J 5 bases short, with 14 bases between. The CDR3 totals 14 residues. Germline V gives CDR1 SEHNR, CDR2 FQNEAQ (reference sequence). Separate from the approximately 700-subject first cohort was the roughly 130-subject validation cohort, to which the donors belonged. This table comes from immunoSEQ multiplex PCR, and its TCRdb copy is limited to in-frame clones, with some not included. The sample has under 200,000 clones; 80% to 90% are singletons. The sample comprised PBMCs. J is TRBJ2-5 and V is TRBV7-9, with a possible D match to TRBD2 (5 bases). This receptor was identified in a woman between 25 and 40 years old in good health and CMV-seronegative. The CDR3 region is CASSWTGFSETQYF. The CDR3 DNA sequence: TGTGCCAGCAGCTGGACTGGGTTTTCGGAGACCCAGTACTTC.